A selection of T cell receptor beta chains follows, all from one sample in a study of shared T cell receptors in the human thymus. Clones were read by immunoSEQ multiplex PCR, and TCRdb kept only the in-frame ones, dropping some. The sample records 650,000 to 950,000 clones, approximately 83% being singletons. The sample was also linked to a second study, of human thymus T cells.

Sequenced material: thymocytes. All receptors derive from a girl in the first two years of life with a congenital heart defect. Both conserved end residues are part of each CDR3. D genes are given only for firm matches. A clone size is listed for some rows: how often the clone was seen (once, few, many), or a class if it is expanded.

j_call clone_size v_call d_call cdr3_nt cdr3_aa
TRBJ2-1 NA TRBV19 NA TGTGCCAGTAGTATAGGTGGGGACAAGGCGTACAATGAGCAGTTCTTC CASSIGGDKAYNEQFF
TRBJ1-5 NA TRBV7-9 TRBD1 TGTGCCAGCAGCATCGACAGGGCTCAGCCCCAGCATTTT CASSIDRAQPQHF
TRBJ2-5 once TRBV4-3 TRBD2 TGCGCCAGCAGCCTCACGGGGGGGCAAGAGACCCAGTACTTC CASSLTGGQETQYF
TRBJ1-1 NA TRBV28 TRBD1 TGTGCCAGCAGTTTATCGGAGGGGGCAAGGTGGGCTTTCTTT CASSLSEGARWAFF
TRBJ1-2 NA TRBV4-3 NA TGCGCCAGCAGCCCCCTTGGGTGGCAAGGGGACTATGGCTACACCTTC CASSPLGWQGDYGYTF
TRBJ1-1 once TRBV12-5 NA TGTGCTAGTGCGTTCCAGGAGGGTGCCCTGGACACTGAAGCTTTCTTT CASAFQEGALDTEAFF
TRBJ2-1 NA TRBV15 TRBD2 TGTGCCACCAGCAGAGATCTCTCTAGCGGGGGGGCGGACGAGCAGTTCTTC CATSRDLSSGGADEQFF
TRBJ2-1 NA TRBV6-1 TRBD2 TGTGCCAGCAGCGAAGCTTCCCTAGCGGGGGCCTACAATGAGCAGTTCTTC CASSEASLAGAYNEQFF
TRBJ1-2 NA TRBV9 TRBD1 TGTGCCAGCAGCGTAGCGGGACAGGGTACTGGCTACACCTTC CASSVAGQGTGYTF
TRBJ2-1 NA TRBV9 NA TGTGCCAGCAGCCCCGGTCACGGCGTACCAGAAATCGGGGAGCAGTTCTTC CASSPGHGVPEIGEQFF
TRBJ1-1 few TRBV25-1 TRBD1 TGTGCCAGCAGTGAAGGACAGGGAACCGGGTCTGAAGCTTTCTTT CASSEGQGTGSEAFF
TRBJ1-5 NA TRBV9 NA TGTGCCAGCCCAAATCAGCCCCAGCATTTT CASPNQPQHF
TRBJ1-1 NA TRBV4-1 TRBD1 TGCGCCAGCAGTCCCCCGGGACAGGGACCCACTGAAGCTTTCTTT CASSPPGQGPTEAFF
TRBJ2-1 once TRBV14 TRBD2 TGTGCCAGCAGCCAAGATCGGGCTAGCGGGGGGCCCACACTCAATGAGCAGTTCTTC CASSQDRASGGPTLNEQFF
TRBJ1-3 NA TRBV6-5 NA TGTGCCAGCAGTCACAACCCCAAGTCGGGAAACACCATATATTTT CASSHNPKSGNTIYF
TRBJ1-5 NA TRBV9 TRBD1 TGTGCCAGCAGCGCCACAGGGGCAGGAGAGAATCAGCCCCAGCATTTT CASSATGAGENQPQHF
TRBJ1-5 NA TRBV4-1 NA TGCGCCAGCAGCCAAGATCGGGGTAATAGCAATCAGCCCCAGCATTTT CASSQDRGNSNQPQHF